This T cell receptor beta chain stems from a study of T cell responses to AZD1222 COVID-19 vaccine. Some clones are missing from TCRdb's copy, which holds only in-frame ones; the method was immunoSEQ multiplex PCR. The data contain 120,000 or so clones, about 94% of them singletons. There are a few counts of this clone. The input for sequencing was peripheral blood, taken 28 days after the second AZD1222 dose. The receptor was isolated from an adult who received the AZD1222 COVID-19 vaccine.

In DNA, the CDR3 is TGTGCCAGCACCCTCCCGGGGGCCACAGATACGCAGTATTTT. This gives the protein CASTLPGATDTQYF. V gene TRBV2 combines with J gene TRBJ2-3, with D possibly being TRBD1 or TRBD2 (6 bases each). CDR1 and CDR2 from the germline V gene are SNHLY and FYNNEI. The CDR3 loop spans 14 amino acids. V lost 7 bases to trimming and J lost 2 bases, with 13 bases between them.